This T cell receptor beta chain was documented in a study of shared clonotypes between healthy human individuals. Study summary: Per donor, three plates held CD4 naive cells, three held CD4 memory, two held CD8 naive and one held CD8 memory. The study, taken as a whole, reports: The sole specimen, blood, was sampled, and tissue repertoires likely differ. Memory subsets generally showed lower estimated richness than naive subsets.

Profiling relied on immunoSEQ multiplex PCR, and the TCRdb table lists in-frame clones only, not all of them. The sample carries some 2 million clones, about 95% recorded once. In germline, CDR1 is SGHDT, CDR2 YYEEEE. The CDR3 sequence is 16 residues long. As to this clone: What it binds is unknown. Sequence at one end of the junction differs from germline and may be a read error.

This sequence was found in a man between 18 and 35 years old in good health. Sequencing was done on a sample of naive CD4+ T cells sorted from blood. Subset noted: CD45RA+ positively selected. The chain uses TRBV5-6 and TRBJ2-2, with TRBD2 as a possible D gene (5 bases). The CDR3 reads CASISSGSQGTGKLFF. The CDR3 coding sequence is TGTGCCAGCATTTCATCTGGGAGTCAAGGCACCGGGAAGCTGTTTTTT.